These T cell receptor beta chains were read from a single sample in a study of MAIT cells during Salmonella Paratyphi A infection. TCRdb re-analysed the 5' RACE reads in MiXCR, keeping a single row per CDR3 protein. The table includes approximately 1,000 distinct CDR3 sequences, about 23% detected once. The specimen was MAIT cells from blood, collected at the first sampling point of the challenge study. The receptors were gathered from a person aged 18-70 years who was deliberately infected with Salmonella Paratyphi A in a paratyphoid fever challenge study. Both conserved end residues are part of each CDR3. Each record gives: D gene, clone size, V gene, J gene, CDR3 protein, CDR3 DNA. The D gene is left open where the match is weak. The size of a clone is reported for some rows only, either as once, few or many, or as a class for expanded clones.

>TRBD1|few|TRBV6-2/TRBV6-3|TRBJ2-2
CERSQLTDRPTGELFF
TGTGAAAGAAGTCAACTCACGGACAGGCCTACCGGGGAGCTGTTTTTT
>TRBD2|.|TRBV4-2|TRBJ2-1
CASSQDGGGGANEQFF
TGTGCCAGCAGCCAAGACGGAGGCGGGGGGGCCAATGAGCAGTTCTTC
>TRBD2|few|TRBV4-3|TRBJ2-3
CASSPTGEGGADTQYF
TGCGCCAGCAGCCCCACGGGGGAGGGCGGGGCAGATACGCAGTATTTT
>TRBD1|few|TRBV6-2/TRBV6-3|TRBJ2-7
CASSYSGTGGYEQYF
TGTGCCAGCAGTTACTCCGGGACAGGGGGCTACGAGCAGTACTTC
>.|.|TRBV20-1|TRBJ2-1
CSARGGEPYNEQFF
TGCAGTGCTAGAGGAGGGGAGCCCTACAATGAGCAGTTCTTC
>TRBD1|.|TRBV6-4|TRBJ2-3
CASSDSTGGADTQYF
TGTGCCAGCAGTGACTCGACAGGGGGGGCAGATACGCAGTATTTT
>.|once|TRBV20-1|TRBJ2-2
CSARDFQNTGERVW
TGCAGTGCTAGGGATTTTCAGAACACCGGGGAGAGGGTTTGG
>.|.|TRBV20-1|TRBJ2-4
CSAPRTEANIQYF
TGCAGTGCTCCAAGGACAGAAGCAAACATTCAGTACTTC
>.|.|TRBV19|TRBJ2-7
CASSIGDSESYEQYF
TGTGCCAGTAGTATCGGAGACAGCGAGTCCTACGAGCAGTACTTC
>TRBD2|.|TRBV15|TRBJ2-3
CATSLSGRAADTQYF
TGTGCCACCAGCCTTAGCGGGAGGGCCGCAGATACGCAGTATTTT
>.|.|TRBV4-3|TRBJ1-4
CASSHARGGNEKLFF
TGCGCCAGCAGCCACGCGAGGGGGGGGAATGAAAAACTGTTTTTT
>.|medium-sized|TRBV7-2|TRBJ2-2
CASSLGELFF
TGTGCCAGCAGCTTAGGGGAGCTGTTTTTT
>TRBD1|hyperexpanded|TRBV20-1|TRBJ2-7
CSAPGTGDFPEQYF
TGCAGTGCCCCCGGGACAGGCGATTTCCCCGAGCAGTACTTC
>TRBD2|few|TRBV6-4|TRBJ2-1
CASSDSGTSPNEQFF
TGTGCCAGCAGTGACTCTGGGACTAGCCCCAATGAGCAGTTCTTC
>.|.|TRBV6-4|TRBJ2-6
CASSDNSGANVLTF
TGTGCCAGCAGTGACAACTCTGGGGCCAACGTCCTGACTTTC
>TRBD2|few|TRBV6-4|TRBJ2-3
CASSGSGGSTDTQYF
TGTGCCAGCAGTGGTAGCGGGGGGAGCACAGATACGCAGTATTTT
>.|.|TRBV20-1|TRBJ2-7
CSATSDLGDSTEQYF
TGCAGTGCCACCAGTGATTTGGGAGACAGTACCGAGCAGTACTTC
>.|.|TRBV4-3|TRBJ1-6
CASSQGLENSPLHF
TGCGCCAGCAGCCAAGGGTTAGAGAATTCACCCCTCCACTTT
>.|.|TRBV6-2/TRBV6-3|TRBJ2-3
CASSKSDGSTDTQYF
TGTGCCAGCAGCAAGAGTGACGGGAGCACAGATACGCAGTATTTT
>TRBD1|few|TRBV20-1|TRBJ2-7
CSASFPGTAYEQYF
TGCAGTGCTAGTTTTCCCGGGACAGCCTACGAGCAGTACTTC
>TRBD1|few|TRBV20-1|TRBJ1-1
CSATGGMNTEAFF
TGCAGTGCTACAGGGGGCATGAACACTGAAGCTTTCTTT
>TRBD1|.|TRBV28|TRBJ2-3
CASSFRSWDRGSDTQYF
TGTGCCAGCAGTTTTCGGTCCTGGGACAGGGGTAGTGATACGCAGTATTTT
>.|few|TRBV9|TRBJ2-2
CASRGGGTGELFF
TGTGCCAGCCGCGGGGGCGGCACCGGGGAGCTGTTTTTT
>TRBD2|.|TRBV20-1|TRBJ2-7
CSAGERLAGNEQYF
TGCAGTGCTGGGGAGCGTCTAGCGGGTAACGAGCAGTACTTC
>.|.|TRBV10-3|TRBJ2-7
CAISESSGVGYEQYF
TGTGCCATCAGTGAAAGTAGTGGAGTAGGGTACGAGCAGTACTTC
>TRBD2|.|TRBV4-2|TRBJ2-1
CERSQEGGGAYNEQFF
TGTGAAAGAAGCCAAGAAGGCGGGGGGGCCTACAATGAGCAGTTCTTC
>.|few|TRBV20-1|TRBJ2-5
CSAKKPGQRLETQYF
TGCAGTGCTAAGAAACCGGGACAACGCCTCGAGACCCAGTACTTC
>TRBD2|.|TRBV6-1|TRBJ2-2
CASSEDAAGAGELFF
TGTGCCAGCAGTGAAGATGCTGCGGGAGCCGGGGAGCTGTTTTTT
>TRBD1|.|TRBV28|TRBJ1-5
CASSLYGEDRGQPQHF
TGTGCCAGCAGTTTATATGGCGAGGACAGGGGGCAGCCCCAGCATTTT
>TRBD2|.|TRBV20-1|TRBJ2-1
CSARLADNEQFF
TGCAGTGCTAGACTAGCGGACAATGAGCAGTTCTTC
>TRBD2|.|TRBV4-2|TRBJ2-1
CASSQEGGGSPYNEQFF
TGTGCCAGCAGCCAAGAAGGCGGGGGGTCCCCCTACAATGAGCAGTTCTTC
>.|.|TRBV20-1|TRBJ2-7
CSANGLSTALEQYF
TGCAGTGCCAATGGACTGTCAACCGCCCTCGAGCAGTACTTC
>TRBD2|few|TRBV6-4|TRBJ2-3
CASSASGGTDTQYF
TGTGCCAGCAGTGCTAGCGGGGGCACAGATACGCAGTATTTT